This T cell receptor beta chain was identified in a study of cytomegalovirus exposure and HLA in healthy donors. Per germline, CDR1 MGHRA and CDR2 YSYEKL. The CDR3 runs to 15 residues. Between the trimmed V and J ends, which lost 1 base and 1 base, there was a span of 9 bases. The PCR used 60 Vbeta and 13 Jbeta primers. Profiling relied on immunoSEQ multiplex PCR, and the TCRdb table lists in-frame clones only, not all of them. The sample comprises 100,000 to 150,000 clones, around three quarters of which are singletons, and 0.95% to 1.5% rests with the top ten. Study-level results: Analysis was performed later, and it showed HLA-associated TCR beta chains to be more clonally expanded than equally common others. Earlier analysis found most TCR beta V segments productive about 87% or about 30% of the time.

Donors sampled were nominally healthy, though unrecorded immune exposures were likely. A remark on this clone: Its cognate antigen is unknown.

The TCR originated in a female donor in good health and CMV-seronegative. This chain joins TRBV4-1 and TRBJ2-3; D might be TRBD2 (6 bases). Material: PBMCs. The CDR3 DNA reads TGCGCCAGCAGCCAAGTGGGACTTGGCACAGATACGCAGTATTTT. Translating gives CASSQVGLGTDTQYF.